The T cell receptor (beta chain) described here comes from a study of shared clonotypes between healthy human individuals. Broader study findings: Non-shared clonotypes showed lower generation probabilities than clonotypes common to all four donors.

Libraries were prepared by immunoSEQ multiplex PCR; TCRdb keeps only in-frame clonotypes and omits some of them. The table has approximately 720,000 clones, about 91% seen once; the top ten hold about 24%. Points on this clone: The antigen is undetermined.

Selected positively for CCR7 and CD45RO-negative, naive CD8 cells excluded terminally differentiated effector memory CD45RA+ cells. Losses at the gene ends were 5 bases for V and 0 bases for J; bases not matched to a gene: 11. CDR3 length: 17 amino acids. Per the germline V gene, CDR1 is MNHEY and CDR2 is SMNVEV (reference sequence). This sequence joins TRBV27 and TRBJ2-7, with 9 nucleotides matching TRBD2. Sequencing used naive CD8+ T cells sorted from blood. The source is a man aged 25 to 45 in good health. For the CDR3, the DNA is TGTGCCAGCAGTCCTCTCACGACTAGCGGAAGCTCCTACGAGCAGTACTTC. Translation gives CASSPLTTSGSSYEQYF.